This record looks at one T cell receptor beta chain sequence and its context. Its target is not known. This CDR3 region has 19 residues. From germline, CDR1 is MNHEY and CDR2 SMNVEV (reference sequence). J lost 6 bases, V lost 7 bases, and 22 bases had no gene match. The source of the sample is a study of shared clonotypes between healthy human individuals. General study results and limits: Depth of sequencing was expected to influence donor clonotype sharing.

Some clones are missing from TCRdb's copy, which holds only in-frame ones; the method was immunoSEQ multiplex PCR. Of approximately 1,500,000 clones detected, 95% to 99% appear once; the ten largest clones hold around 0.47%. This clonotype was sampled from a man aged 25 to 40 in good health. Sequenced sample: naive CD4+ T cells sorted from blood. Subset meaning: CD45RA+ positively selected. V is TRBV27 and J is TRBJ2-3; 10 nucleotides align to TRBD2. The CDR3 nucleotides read TGTGCCAGCACCACCAACGGGGGGCTAGCGGGAGTCCCAGGGGATACGCAGTATTTT. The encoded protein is CASTTNGGLAGVPGDTQYF.